The clone carrying this T cell receptor (beta chain) was seen ten or more times. The antigen is unknown. Expressed TCRB transcripts got sequenced, as all isolated RNA was reverse transcribed. Generated by immunoSEQ multiplex PCR, the TCRdb table keeps only in-frame clones and is missing some. The repertoire holds 250,000 to 300,000 clones, with 8% as singletons. The sample originates from a study of beta chain features in type 1 diabetes. General study results and limits: Within patients, naive, central memory and Treg TCRB repertoires seemed more similar than within healthy donors.

CDR3 length: 13 residues. Trimming removed 8 bases from V and 0 bases from J, with 8 bases in between. The V gene's germline CDR1 is SGHTA and CDR2 FQGTGA. This rearrangement joins TRBV7-3 to TRBJ2-1; D gene uncertain. Sequencing was done on a sample of central memory CD4+ T cells from blood. The sequence was obtained from a young woman in good health. In DNA form, the CDR3 reads TGTGCCAGCGCGATCGGCTCCTACAATGAGCAGTTCTTC. This sequence encodes CASAIGSYNEQFF.